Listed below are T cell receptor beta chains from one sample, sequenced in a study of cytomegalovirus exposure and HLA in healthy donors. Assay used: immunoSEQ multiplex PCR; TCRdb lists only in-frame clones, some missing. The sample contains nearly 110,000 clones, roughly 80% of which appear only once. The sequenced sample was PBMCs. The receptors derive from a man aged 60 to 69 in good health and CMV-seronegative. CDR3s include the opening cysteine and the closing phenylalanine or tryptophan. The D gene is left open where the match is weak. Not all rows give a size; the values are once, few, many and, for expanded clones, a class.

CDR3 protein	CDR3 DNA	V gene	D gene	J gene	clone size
CASTDPADRGNEKLFF	TGTGCCAGCACCGACCCTGCGGACAGGGGGAATGAAAAACTGTTTTTT	TRBV5-8	TRBD1	TRBJ1-4	-
CAIRGTGVSYNEQFF	TGTGCCATCAGGGGGACAGGGGTGTCCTACAATGAGCAGTTCTTC	TRBV10-3	TRBD1	TRBJ2-1	-
CASSQAAGGNYGYTF	TGCGCCAGCAGCCAAGCGGCAGGGGGCAACTATGGCTACACCTTC	TRBV4-3	TRBD1	TRBJ1-2	-
CASSLGAGAMEQAQHF	TGTGCCAGCAGCTTAGGGGCTGGGGCCATGGAGCAGGCCCAGCATTTT	TRBV7-9	-	TRBJ1-5	few
CASSLGGGSYNEQFF	TGCGCCAGCAGCTTGGGGGGGGGCTCCTACAATGAGCAGTTCTTC	TRBV5-1	TRBD2	TRBJ2-1	-
CASRVQGAGNTIYF	TGTGCCAGCAGGGTACAGGGGGCTGGAAACACCATATATTTT	TRBV6-1	TRBD1	TRBJ1-3	-
CASSFRQQSSGNTIYF	TGCGCCAGCAGCTTTAGACAGCAGAGCTCTGGAAACACCATATATTTT	TRBV5-1	-	TRBJ1-3	-
CSASPGIEQFF	TGCAGTGCTAGCCCCGGGATTGAGCAGTTCTTC	TRBV20-1	-	TRBJ2-1	-
CASRRDREDTEAFF	TGCGCCAGCAGACGGGACAGGGAGGACACTGAAGCTTTCTTT	TRBV5-1	TRBD1	TRBJ1-1	-
CASSVRETQYF	TGTGCCAGCAGTGTTCGAGAGACCCAGTACTTC	TRBV2	-	TRBJ2-5	-
CAISESADSDTQYF	TGTGCCATCAGTGAGTCGGCAGACTCAGATACGCAGTATTTT	TRBV10-3	-	TRBJ2-3	-
CASSARDRGPGNTIYF	TGTGCCAGCAGCGCCCGGGACAGGGGGCCTGGAAACACCATATATTTT	TRBV9	TRBD1	TRBJ1-3	few
CASSQDPSGRQETQYF	TGCGCCAGCAGCCAAGATCCCTCCGGGAGACAAGAGACCCAGTACTTC	TRBV4-1	-	TRBJ2-5	once
CASIGTRANEKLFF	TGTGCCAGCATTGGTACCAGGGCAAATGAAAAACTGTTTTTT	TRBV28	-	TRBJ1-4	-
CASSSGLHNEQFF	TGTGCCAGCAGCTCGGGACTCCACAATGAGCAGTTCTTC	TRBV27	-	TRBJ2-1	-
CASSETLAGRTQYF	TGTGCCAGCAGTGAAACGCTAGCGGGGCGAACGCAGTATTTT	TRBV6-1	TRBD2	TRBJ2-3	-
CASSLGGTQYF	TGTGCCAGCAGCTTAGGAGGGACGCAGTATTTT	TRBV7-6	-	TRBJ2-3	-
CASTRQGTDTQYF	TGCGCCAGCACTCGGCAGGGCACAGATACGCAGTATTTT	TRBV5-1	-	TRBJ2-3	-
CASSLDRGTGRSPLHF	TGTGCCAGCAGCTTGGATCGGGGGACAGGGCGGTCACCCCTCCACTTT	TRBV5-4	TRBD1	TRBJ1-6	-
CAWRKGGAGNTIYF	TGTGCCTGGAGGAAAGGGGGTGCTGGAAACACCATATATTTT	TRBV30	-	TRBJ1-3	few
CASSLASRPHGYTF	TGTGCCAGCAGCTTGGCCTCCAGGCCTCATGGCTACACCTTC	TRBV5-4	-	TRBJ1-2	-
CASSPTGPGNTIYF	TGTGCCAGCAGCCCGACAGGGCCAGGAAACACCATATATTTT	TRBV7-2	TRBD1	TRBJ1-3	few
CASSSRRGGSYNEQFF	TGTGCCAGCAGCTCTCGGCGGGGGGGATCCTACAATGAGCAGTTCTTC	TRBV9	TRBD2	TRBJ2-1	-
CASSATANTGELFF	TGTGCCAGCAGTGCGACAGCGAACACCGGGGAGCTGTTTTTT	TRBV7-9	-	TRBJ2-2	-
CAISEILGAEAFF	TGTGCCATCAGTGAGATCCTAGGGGCTGAAGCTTTCTTT	TRBV10-3	-	TRBJ1-1	once
CASSRGQGAREAFF	TGTGCCAGTAGTAGGGGACAGGGGGCAAGGGAAGCTTTCTTT	TRBV19	TRBD1	TRBJ1-1	few
CASSHRLIGELFF	TGCGCCAGCAGTCACAGGTTGATCGGGGAGCTGTTTTTT	TRBV5-1	-	TRBJ2-2	few
CASSLDPGGEQFF	TGCGCCAGCAGCTTGGACCCGGGGGGAGAGCAGTTCTTC	TRBV5-1	TRBD2	TRBJ2-1	-
CASKQGLETDTQYF	TGTGCCAGTAAACAGGGTTTGGAAACAGATACGCAGTATTTT	TRBV19	-	TRBJ2-3	-
CALGSRSNYGYTF	TGTGCCCTAGGGAGCAGGAGTAACTATGGCTACACCTTC	TRBV2	-	TRBJ1-2	-
CASSFTGFSYGYTF	TGTGCCAGCAGCTTTACAGGATTCTCCTATGGCTACACCTTC	TRBV7-2	-	TRBJ1-2	-
CASSQTGFSQPQHF	TGTGCCAGCAGCCAGACAGGGTTCAGTCAGCCCCAGCATTTT	TRBV6-5	TRBD1	TRBJ1-5	-
CASSLAPGWPNTGELFF	TGCGCCAGCAGCTTGGCTCCGGGGTGGCCCAACACCGGGGAGCTGTTTTTT	TRBV5-1	-	TRBJ2-2	once
CATGRGNEQFF	TGTGCCACGGGCCGGGGCAATGAGCAGTTCTTC	TRBV9	-	TRBJ2-1	-
CASSVGGGGTEAFF	TGTGCCAGCAGCGTGGGGGGGGGCGGGACTGAAGCTTTCTTT	TRBV7-2	-	TRBJ1-1	-
CASSYSGQFNTGELFF	TGTGCCAGCAGTTACTCGGGACAGTTTAACACCGGGGAGCTGTTTTTT	TRBV6-5	TRBD1	TRBJ2-2	-
CASSVGATSGGYQETQYF	TGTGCCAGCAGCGTAGGGGCAACTAGCGGGGGTTACCAAGAGACCCAGTACTTC	TRBV9	TRBD2	TRBJ2-5	-
CASSSGLAGGRGTDTQYF	TGTGCCAGCAGCTCCGGACTAGCGGGGGGGCGGGGCACAGATACGCAGTATTTT	TRBV11-2	TRBD2	TRBJ2-3	-
CAWTPPGQVYYEQYF	TGTGCCTGGACCCCCCCGGGACAGGTTTACTACGAGCAGTACTTC	TRBV30	TRBD1	TRBJ2-7	-
CASSTQAGGRTDTQYF	TGTGCCAGCAGCACCCAAGCGGGGGGGCGCACAGATACGCAGTATTTT	TRBV7-8	TRBD2	TRBJ2-3	-
CASSVQGDTGELFF	TGTGCCAGCAGCGTGCAGGGCGACACCGGGGAGCTGTTTTTT	TRBV11-3	-	TRBJ2-2	-
CASSFTANLNYGYTF	TGCGCCAGCAGCTTCACAGCAAATCTTAACTATGGCTACACCTTC	TRBV5-1	-	TRBJ1-2	-